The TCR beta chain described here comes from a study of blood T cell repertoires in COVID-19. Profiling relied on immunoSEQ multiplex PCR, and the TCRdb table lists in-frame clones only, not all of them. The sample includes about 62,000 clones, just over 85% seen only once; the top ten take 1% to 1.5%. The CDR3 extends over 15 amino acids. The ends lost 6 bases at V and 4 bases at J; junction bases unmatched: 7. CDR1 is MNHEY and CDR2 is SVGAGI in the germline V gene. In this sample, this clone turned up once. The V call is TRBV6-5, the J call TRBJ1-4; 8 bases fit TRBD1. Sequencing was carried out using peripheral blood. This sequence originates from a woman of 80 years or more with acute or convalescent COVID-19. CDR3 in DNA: TGTGCCAGCAGGCCGCGGACAGGGTATAATGAAAAACTGTTTTTT. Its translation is CASRPRTGYNEKLFF.